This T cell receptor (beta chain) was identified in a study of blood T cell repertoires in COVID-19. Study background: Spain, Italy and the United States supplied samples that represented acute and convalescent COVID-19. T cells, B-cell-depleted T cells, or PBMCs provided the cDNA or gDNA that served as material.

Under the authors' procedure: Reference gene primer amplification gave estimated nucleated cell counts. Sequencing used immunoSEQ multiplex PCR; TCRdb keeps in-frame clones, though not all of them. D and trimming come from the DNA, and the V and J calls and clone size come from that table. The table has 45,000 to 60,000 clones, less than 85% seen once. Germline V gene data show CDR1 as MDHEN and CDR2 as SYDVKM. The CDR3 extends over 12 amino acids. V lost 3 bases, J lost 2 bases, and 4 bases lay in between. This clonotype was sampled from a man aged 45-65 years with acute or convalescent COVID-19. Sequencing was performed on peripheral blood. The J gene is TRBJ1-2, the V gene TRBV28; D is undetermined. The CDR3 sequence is CASSFTNYGYTF. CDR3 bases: TGTGCCAGCAGTTTCACAAACTATGGCTACACCTTC.